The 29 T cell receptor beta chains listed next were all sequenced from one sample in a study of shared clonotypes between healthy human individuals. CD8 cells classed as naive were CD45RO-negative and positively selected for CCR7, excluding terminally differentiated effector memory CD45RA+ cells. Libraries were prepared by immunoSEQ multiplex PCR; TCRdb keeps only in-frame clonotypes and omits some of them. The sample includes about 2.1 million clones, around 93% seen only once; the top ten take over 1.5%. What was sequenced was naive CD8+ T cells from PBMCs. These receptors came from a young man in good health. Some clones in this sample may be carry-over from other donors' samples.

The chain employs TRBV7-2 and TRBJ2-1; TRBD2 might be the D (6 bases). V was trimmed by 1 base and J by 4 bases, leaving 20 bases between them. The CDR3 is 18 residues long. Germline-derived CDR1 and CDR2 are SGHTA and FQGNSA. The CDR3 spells CASSLGEKPSASYNEQFF. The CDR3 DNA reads TGTGCCAGCAGCTTAGGGGAAAAACCTAGCGCGTCTTACAATGAGCAGTTCTTC.

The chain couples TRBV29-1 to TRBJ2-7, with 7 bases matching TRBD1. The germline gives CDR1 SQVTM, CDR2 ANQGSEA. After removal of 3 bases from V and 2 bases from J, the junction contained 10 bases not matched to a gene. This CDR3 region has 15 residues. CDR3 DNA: TGCAGCGTTGACAATCCCGGGACAGACGCCTACGAGCAGTACTTC. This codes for CSVDNPGTDAYEQYF.

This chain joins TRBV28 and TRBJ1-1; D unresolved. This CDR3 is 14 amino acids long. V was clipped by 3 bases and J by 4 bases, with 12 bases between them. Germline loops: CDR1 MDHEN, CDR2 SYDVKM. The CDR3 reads CASSFRRMFTEAFF. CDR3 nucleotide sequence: TGTGCCAGCAGTTTTAGGAGGATGTTCACTGAAGCTTTCTTT.

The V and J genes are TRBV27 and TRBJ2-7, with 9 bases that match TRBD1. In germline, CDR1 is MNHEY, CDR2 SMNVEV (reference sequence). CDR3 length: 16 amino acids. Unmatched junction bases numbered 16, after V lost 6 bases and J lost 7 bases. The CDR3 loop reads CASRPTGTGSPWEQYF. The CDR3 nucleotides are TGTGCCAGCAGACCTACCGGGACAGGGTCCCCCTGGGAGCAGTACTTC.

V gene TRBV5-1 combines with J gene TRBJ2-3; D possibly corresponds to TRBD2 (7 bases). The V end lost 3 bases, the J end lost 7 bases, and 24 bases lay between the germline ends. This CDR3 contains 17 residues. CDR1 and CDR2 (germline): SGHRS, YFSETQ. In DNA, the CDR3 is TGCGCCAGCAGCTCCCCGGGGGGCATGACCGGGAGCTATACGCAGTATTTT. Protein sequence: CASSSPGGMTGSYTQYF.

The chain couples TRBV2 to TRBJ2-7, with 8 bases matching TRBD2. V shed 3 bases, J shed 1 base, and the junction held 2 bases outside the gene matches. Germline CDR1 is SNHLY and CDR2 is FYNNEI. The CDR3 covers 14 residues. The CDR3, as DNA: TGTGCCAGCAGTGATAAGCGGGGGTCCTACGAGCAGTACTTC. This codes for CASSDKRGSYEQYF.

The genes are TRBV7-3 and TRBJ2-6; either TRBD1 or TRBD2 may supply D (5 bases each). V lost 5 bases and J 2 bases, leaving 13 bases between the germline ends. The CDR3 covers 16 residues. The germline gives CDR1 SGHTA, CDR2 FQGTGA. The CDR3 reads CASSPDRGAGANVLTF. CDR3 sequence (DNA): TGTGCCAGCAGCCCCGACCGAGGGGCTGGGGCCAACGTCCTGACTTTC.

This CDR3 is CASSPSGGGPYEQYF. The CDR3 DNA reads TGTGCCAGCAGCCCCAGTGGAGGGGGGCCCTACGAGCAGTACTTC. The J gene is TRBJ2-7, the V gene TRBV9; D may match TRBD1 or TRBD2 (6 bases each). Between the trimmed V and J ends, which lost 4 bases and 2 bases, there was a span of 16 bases. In germline, CDR1 is SGDLS, CDR2 YYNGEE. This CDR3 has 15 residues. Together with reference TRBV9 and TRBJ2-7, the CDR3 gives the full variable domain: DSGVTQTPKHLITATGQRVTLRCSPRSGDLSVYWYQQSLDQGLQFLIQYYNGEERAKGNILERFSAQQFPDLHSELNLSSLELGDSALYFCASSPSGGGPYEQYFGPGTRLTVT.

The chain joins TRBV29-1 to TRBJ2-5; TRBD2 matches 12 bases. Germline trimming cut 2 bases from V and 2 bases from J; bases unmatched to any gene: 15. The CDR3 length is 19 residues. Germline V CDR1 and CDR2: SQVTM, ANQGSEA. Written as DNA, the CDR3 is TGCAGCGTTGAATGGCGGCCGCGACTAGCGGGAGAAGTACAAGAGACCCAGTACTTC. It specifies CSVEWRPRLAGEVQETQYF.

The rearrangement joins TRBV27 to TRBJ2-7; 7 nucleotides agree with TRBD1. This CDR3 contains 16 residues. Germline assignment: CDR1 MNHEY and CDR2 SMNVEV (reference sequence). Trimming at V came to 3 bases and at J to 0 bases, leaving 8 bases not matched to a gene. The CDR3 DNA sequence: TGTGCCAGCAGTTTCGCCGGGACAGAGAGCTCCTACGAGCAGTACTTC. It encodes CASSFAGTESSYEQYF.

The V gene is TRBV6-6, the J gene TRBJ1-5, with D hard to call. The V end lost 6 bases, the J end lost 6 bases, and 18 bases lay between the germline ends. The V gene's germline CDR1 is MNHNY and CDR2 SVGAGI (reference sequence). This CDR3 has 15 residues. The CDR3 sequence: CASSPIPNKGQPQHF. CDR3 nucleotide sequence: TGTGCCAGCAGCCCTATCCCGAACAAGGGTCAGCCCCAGCATTTT.

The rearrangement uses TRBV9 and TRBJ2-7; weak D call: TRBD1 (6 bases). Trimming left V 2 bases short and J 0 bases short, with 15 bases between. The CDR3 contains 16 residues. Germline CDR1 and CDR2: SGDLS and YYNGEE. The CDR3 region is CASSVSKADSSYEQYF. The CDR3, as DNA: TGTGCCAGCAGCGTGAGTAAAGCGGACAGCTCCTACGAGCAGTACTTC.

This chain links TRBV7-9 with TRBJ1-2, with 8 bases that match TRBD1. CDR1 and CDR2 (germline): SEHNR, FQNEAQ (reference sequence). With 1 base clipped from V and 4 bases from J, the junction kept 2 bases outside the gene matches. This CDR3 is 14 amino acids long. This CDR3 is CASSLDDRGYGYTF. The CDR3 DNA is TGTGCCAGCAGCTTAGATGACAGGGGCTATGGCTACACCTTC.

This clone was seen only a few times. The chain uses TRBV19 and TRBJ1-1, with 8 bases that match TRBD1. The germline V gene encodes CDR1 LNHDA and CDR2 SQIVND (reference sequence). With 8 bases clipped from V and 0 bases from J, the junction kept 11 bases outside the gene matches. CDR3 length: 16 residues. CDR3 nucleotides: TGTGCCAGTCGGGACAGGCTCCAAGGAGTGAACACTGAAGCTTTCTTT. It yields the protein CASRDRLQGVNTEAFF.

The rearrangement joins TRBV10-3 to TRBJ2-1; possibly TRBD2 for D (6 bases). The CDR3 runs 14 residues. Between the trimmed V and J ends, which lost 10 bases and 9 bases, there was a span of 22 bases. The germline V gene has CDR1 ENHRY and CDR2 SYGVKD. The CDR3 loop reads CATTPRLDNSEQFF. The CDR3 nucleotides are TGTGCCACCACCCCAAGACTAGACAACAGTGAGCAGTTCTTC.

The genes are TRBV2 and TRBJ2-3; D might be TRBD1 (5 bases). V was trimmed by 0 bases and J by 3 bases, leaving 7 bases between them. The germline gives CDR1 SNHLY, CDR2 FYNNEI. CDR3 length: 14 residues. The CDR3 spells CASSEARQTDTQYF. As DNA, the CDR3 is TGTGCCAGCAGTGAAGCTAGACAGACAGATACGCAGTATTTT.

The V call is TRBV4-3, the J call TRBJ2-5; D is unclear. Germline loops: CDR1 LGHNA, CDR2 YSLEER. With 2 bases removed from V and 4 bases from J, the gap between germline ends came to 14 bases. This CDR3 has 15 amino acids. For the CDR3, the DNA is TGCGCCAGCAGCCAACTATATGGAACCCCAGAGACCCAGTACTTC. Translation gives CASSQLYGTPETQYF.

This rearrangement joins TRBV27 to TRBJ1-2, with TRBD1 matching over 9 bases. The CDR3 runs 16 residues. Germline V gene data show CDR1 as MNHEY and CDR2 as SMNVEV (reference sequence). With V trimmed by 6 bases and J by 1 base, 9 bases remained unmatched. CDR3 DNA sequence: TGTGCCAGCAGGACGACAGGGGGGCTAAATAACTATGGCTACACCTTC. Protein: CASRTTGGLNNYGYTF.

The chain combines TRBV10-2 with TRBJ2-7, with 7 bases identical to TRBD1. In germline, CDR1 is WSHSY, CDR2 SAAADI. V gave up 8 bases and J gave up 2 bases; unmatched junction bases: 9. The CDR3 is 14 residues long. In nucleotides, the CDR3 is TGCGCCAGCGCCAATGCTGGGACAGCCTACGAGCAGTACTTC. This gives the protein CASANAGTAYEQYF.

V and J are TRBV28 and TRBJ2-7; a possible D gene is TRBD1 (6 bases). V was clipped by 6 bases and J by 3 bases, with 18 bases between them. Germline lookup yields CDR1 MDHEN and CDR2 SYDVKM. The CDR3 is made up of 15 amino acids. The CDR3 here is CASSPPLGARYEQYF. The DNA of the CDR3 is TGTGCCAGCAGCCCACCATTGGGGGCTCGCTACGAGCAGTACTTC.

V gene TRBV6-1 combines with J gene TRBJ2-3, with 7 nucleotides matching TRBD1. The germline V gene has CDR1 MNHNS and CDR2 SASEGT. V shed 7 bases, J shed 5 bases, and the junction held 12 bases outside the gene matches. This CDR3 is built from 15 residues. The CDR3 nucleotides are TGTGCCAGCAAGAGGGGGCCCGAGGCAATAGATACGCAGTATTTT. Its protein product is CASKRGPEAIDTQYF.

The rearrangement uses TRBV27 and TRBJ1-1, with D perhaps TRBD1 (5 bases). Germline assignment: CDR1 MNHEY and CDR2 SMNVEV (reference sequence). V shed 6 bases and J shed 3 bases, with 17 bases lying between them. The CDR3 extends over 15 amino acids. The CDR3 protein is CASSLTQGTHTEAFF. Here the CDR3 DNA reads TGTGCCAGCAGCCTAACCCAGGGCACACACACTGAAGCTTTCTTT.

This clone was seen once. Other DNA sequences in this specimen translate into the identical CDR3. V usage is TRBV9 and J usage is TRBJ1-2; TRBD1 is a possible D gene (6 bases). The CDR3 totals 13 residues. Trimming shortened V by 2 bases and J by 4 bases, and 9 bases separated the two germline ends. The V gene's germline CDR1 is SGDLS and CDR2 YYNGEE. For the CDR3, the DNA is TGTGCCAGCAGCGTTGGGGGCGCCTATGGCTACACCTTC. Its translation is CASSVGGAYGYTF. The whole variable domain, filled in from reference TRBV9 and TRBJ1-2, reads DSGVTQTPKHLITATGQRVTLRCSPRSGDLSVYWYQQSLDQGLQFLIQYYNGEERAKGNILERFSAQQFPDLHSELNLSSLELGDSALYFCASSVGGAYGYTFGSGTRLTVV.

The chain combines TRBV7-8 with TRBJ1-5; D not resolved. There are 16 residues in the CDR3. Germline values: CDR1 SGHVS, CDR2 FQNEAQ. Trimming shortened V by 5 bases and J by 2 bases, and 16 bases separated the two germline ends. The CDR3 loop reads CASSPTALGGNQPQHF. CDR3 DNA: TGTGCCAGCAGCCCAACCGCTCTGGGTGGCAATCAGCCCCAGCATTTT.

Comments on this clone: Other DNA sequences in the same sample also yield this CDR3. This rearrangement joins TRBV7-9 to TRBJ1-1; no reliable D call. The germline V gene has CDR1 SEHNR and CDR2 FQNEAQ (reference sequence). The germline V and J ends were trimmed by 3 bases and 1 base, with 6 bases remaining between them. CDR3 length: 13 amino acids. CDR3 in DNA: TGTGCCAGCAGCTTTCCCGAGAACACTGAAGCTTTCTTT. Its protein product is CASSFPENTEAFF.

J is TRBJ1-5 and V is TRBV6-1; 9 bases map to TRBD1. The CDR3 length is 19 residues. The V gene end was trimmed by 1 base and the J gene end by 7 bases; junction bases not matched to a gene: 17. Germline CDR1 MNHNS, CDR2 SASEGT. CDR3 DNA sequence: TGTGCCAGCAGTGAAGGTACCGGGACAGGGTCAAGGCTGGTCCAGCCCCAGCATTTT. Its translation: CASSEGTGTGSRLVQPQHF.

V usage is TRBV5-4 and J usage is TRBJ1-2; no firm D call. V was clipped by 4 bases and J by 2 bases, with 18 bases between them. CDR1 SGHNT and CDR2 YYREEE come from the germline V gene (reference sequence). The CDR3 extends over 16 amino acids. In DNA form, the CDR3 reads TGTGCCAGCAGCCCGTCCAAGACCCCCGTGAACTATGGCTACACCTTC. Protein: CASSPSKTPVNYGYTF.

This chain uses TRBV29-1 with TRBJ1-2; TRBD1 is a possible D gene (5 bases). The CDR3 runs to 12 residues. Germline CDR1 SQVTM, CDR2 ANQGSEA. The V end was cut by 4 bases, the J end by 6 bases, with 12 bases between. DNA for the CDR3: TGCAGCGTTGTGCAAAGGGACCATGGCTACACCTTC. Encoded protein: CSVVQRDHGYTF. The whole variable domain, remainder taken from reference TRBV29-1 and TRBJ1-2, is SAVISQKPSRDICQRGTSLTIQCQVDSQVTMMFWYRQQPGQSLTLIATANQGSEATYESGFVIDKFPISRPNLTFSTLTVSNMSPEDSSIYLCSVVQRDHGYTFGSGTRLTVV.

CDR3 nucleotides: TGTGCCAGCTCAACAACGTCCACAACCTACGAGCAGTACTTC. Protein: CASSTTSTTYEQYF. V usage is TRBV18 and J usage is TRBJ2-7; D gene ambiguous. V was clipped by 5 bases and J by 2 bases, with 13 bases between them. The CDR3 covers 14 residues. Germline V lookup: CDR1 KGHSH, CDR2 LQKENI.